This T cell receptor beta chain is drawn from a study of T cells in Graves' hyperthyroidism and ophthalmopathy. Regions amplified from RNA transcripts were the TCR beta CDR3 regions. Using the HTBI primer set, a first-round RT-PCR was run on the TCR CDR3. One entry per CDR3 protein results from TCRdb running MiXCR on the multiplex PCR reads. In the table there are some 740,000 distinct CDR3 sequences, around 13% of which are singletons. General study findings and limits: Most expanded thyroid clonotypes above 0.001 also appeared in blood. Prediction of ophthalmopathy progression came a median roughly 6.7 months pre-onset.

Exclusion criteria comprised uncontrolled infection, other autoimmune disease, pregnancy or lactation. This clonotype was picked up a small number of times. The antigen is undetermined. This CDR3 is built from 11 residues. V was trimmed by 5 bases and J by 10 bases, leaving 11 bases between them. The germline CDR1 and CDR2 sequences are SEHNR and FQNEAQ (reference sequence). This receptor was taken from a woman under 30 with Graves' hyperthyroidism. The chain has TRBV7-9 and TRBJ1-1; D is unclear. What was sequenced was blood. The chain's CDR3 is CASSPGWGAFF. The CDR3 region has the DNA TGTGCCAGCAGCCCCGGGTGGGGAGCTTTCTTT.